Shown below are 17 T cell receptor beta chains from a single sample sequenced in a study of blood T cell repertoires in COVID-19. Libraries were prepared by immunoSEQ multiplex PCR; TCRdb keeps only in-frame clonotypes and omits some of them. The sample includes 160,000 or so clones, 75% to 90% of them seen just once. The sequencing sample was made of peripheral blood. The receptor set was obtained from a woman aged 70 to 79 with acute or convalescent COVID-19.

The V gene is TRBV9, the J gene TRBJ2-1; 10 bases agree with TRBD2. V lost 2 bases to trimming and J lost 0 bases; unmatched junction nucleotides: 11. The CDR3 has 19 residues. CDR1 and CDR2 from the germline V gene are SGDLS and YYNGEE. CDR3 protein: CASSVASGGPGTSYNEQFF. CDR3 bases: TGTGCCAGCAGCGTGGCTAGCGGGGGCCCTGGGACCTCCTACAATGAGCAGTTCTTC.

The chain is built from TRBV3-1 (or the pseudogene TRBV3-2) and TRBJ2-1; TRBD2 agrees at 15 bases. V gave up 5 bases and J gave up 7 bases; unmatched junction bases: 9. Germline lookup yields CDR1 LGHDT and CDR2 YNNKEL (reference sequence). CDR3 length: 17 amino acids. CDR3 residues: CASSSRTSGGAGNEQFF. The CDR3 DNA is TGTGCCAGCAGCTCCCGGACTAGCGGGGGGGCGGGAAATGAGCAGTTCTTC.

The chain employs TRBV25-1 and TRBJ2-1; TRBD2 might be the D (6 bases). V was trimmed by 6 bases and J by 8 bases, leaving 17 bases between them. The germline CDR1 and CDR2 sequences are MGHDK and SYGVNS. This CDR3 contains 14 residues. CDR3 in amino acids: CASRPFGGIHEQFF. The CDR3 nucleotides read TGTGCCAGCAGACCTTTTGGAGGGATCCATGAGCAGTTCTTC.

This clone was recorded once. The chain links TRBV2 to TRBJ1-6; D is undetermined. CDR3 length: 14 amino acids. From germline, CDR1 is SNHLY and CDR2 FYNNEI. V lost 8 bases and J 9 bases, leaving 17 bases between the germline ends. The CDR3 DNA reads as TGTGCCAGCCCCAAATCGACAACGCGTTCACCCCTCCACTTT. This encodes CASPKSTTRSPLHF.

The chain recombines TRBV5-5 with TRBJ2-3; TRBD1 agrees at 11 bases. The V gene end was trimmed by 4 bases and the J gene end by 5 bases; junction bases not matched to a gene: 6. Germline V gives CDR1 SGHKS, CDR2 YYEKEE (reference sequence). The CDR3 consists of 15 residues. This chain's CDR3 is CASSPSDRGRDTQYF. The DNA for the CDR3 is TGTGCCAGCAGCCCGTCGGACAGGGGGCGAGATACGCAGTATTTT.

The chain recombines TRBV27 with TRBJ1-1, with D possibly TRBD1 on 5 matching bases. The CDR3 is 14 amino acids. V shed 8 bases and J shed 4 bases, with 17 bases lying between them. Germline V lookup: CDR1 MNHEY, CDR2 SMNVEV (reference sequence). CDR3 in DNA: TGTGCCAGCCGACTACAGGTGGGGGGCACTGAAGCTTTCTTT. This encodes CASRLQVGGTEAFF.

The chain uses TRBV7-2 and TRBJ1-1, with TRBD1 matching 8 bases. V trimming: 6 bases; J trimming: 4 bases; junction bases outside the gene matches: 13. The CDR3 spans 16 residues. Germline V gives CDR1 SGHTA, CDR2 FQGNSA. The CDR3: CASSGQGAGVGTEAFF. In DNA form, the CDR3 reads TGTGCCAGCAGTGGACAGGGAGCAGGTGTCGGCACTGAAGCTTTCTTT.

The rearrangement uses TRBV3-1 (or the pseudogene TRBV3-2) and TRBJ2-1; a possible D gene is TRBD1 (6 bases). Germline V gene lookup returns CDR1 LGHDT and CDR2 YNNKEL (reference sequence). CDR3 length: 15 residues. Trimming cost V 6 bases and J 4 bases, with 16 bases left between them. CDR3 DNA: TGTGCCAGCAGGCAACGGGACACAGTATACAATGAGCAGTTCTTC. Residues: CASRQRDTVYNEQFF.

The chain combines TRBV7-2 with TRBJ1-4; D ambiguous. CDR3 length: 14 residues. V lost 2 bases and J 8 bases, leaving 12 bases between the germline ends. The germline V gene has CDR1 SGHTA and CDR2 FQGNSA. CDR3 in DNA: TGTGCCAGCAGCTTACGTCAGGCAAGCGAAAAACTGTTTTTT. Amino acid sequence: CASSLRQASEKLFF.

This clone was seen a few times. This chain links TRBV18 with TRBJ2-1; 9 nucleotides match TRBD1. The CDR3 consists of 14 residues. The V gene's germline CDR1 is KGHSH and CDR2 LQKENI. Germline trimming cut 6 bases from V and 9 bases from J; bases unmatched to any gene: 9. Here the CDR3 reads CASSIGQGWSEQFF. DNA of the CDR3: TGTGCCAGCTCGATAGGACAGGGGTGGAGTGAGCAGTTCTTC.

The rearrangement links TRBV3-1 (or the pseudogene TRBV3-2) to TRBJ2-7; perhaps TRBD1 as D (6 bases). The CDR3 is 17 residues long. Germline CDR1 LGHDT, CDR2 YNNKEL (reference sequence). V lost 0 bases and J lost 2, with 17 bases in between. Here the CDR3 DNA reads TGTGCCAGCAGCCAAGACTTTATACAGGGTATCGCCTACGAGCAGTACTTC. It specifies CASSQDFIQGIAYEQYF.

The V and J genes are TRBV4-1 and TRBJ2-6; 7 bases align to TRBD1. The length of the CDR3 is 19 residues. The ends lost 0 bases at V and 4 bases at J; junction bases unmatched: 12. Germline CDR1 MGHRA, CDR2 YSYEKL. Here the CDR3 reads CASSQDRAQGLSGANVLTF. CDR3 coding DNA: TGCGCCAGCAGCCAAGATCGGGCACAGGGGCTATCGGGGGCCAACGTCCTGACTTTC.

V and J are TRBV9 and TRBJ2-5, with 11 positions matching TRBD2. Germline assignment: CDR1 SGDLS and CDR2 YYNGEE. Trimming at V came to 0 bases and at J to 2 bases, leaving 6 bases not matched to a gene. The CDR3 sequence is 17 residues long. The DNA for the CDR3 is TGTGCCAGCAGCGTAGCGGCTAGCGGGGGGACTCAAGAGACCCAGTACTTC. Translating gives CASSVAASGGTQETQYF.

The rearrangement uses TRBV5-6 and TRBJ2-1; D might be TRBD2 (5 bases). Germline assignment: CDR1 SGHDT and CDR2 YYEEEE. The CDR3 is 13 amino acids. V lost 9 bases and J 4 bases, leaving 14 bases between the germline ends. The CDR3 loop reads CATGRVNYNEQFF. The CDR3 bases are TGTGCCACCGGGCGGGTCAATTACAATGAGCAGTTCTTC.

The genes are TRBV3-1 (or the pseudogene TRBV3-2) and TRBJ2-1; possible D gene TRBD1, 5 bases. The CDR3 covers 12 residues. The V end was cut by 1 base, the J end by 12 bases, with 10 bases between. Germline V gene sequence: CDR1 LGHDT, CDR2 YNNKEL (reference sequence). As DNA, the CDR3 is TGTGCCAGCAGCCAAGTGGGGCAGGGGCAGTTCTTC. Its translation is CASSQVGQGQFF.

This rearrangement joins TRBV27 to TRBJ1-4, with D tentatively TRBD1 (5 bases). Germline V gives CDR1 MNHEY, CDR2 SMNVEV (reference sequence). Between the trimmed V and J ends, which lost 2 bases and 8 bases, there was a span of 12 bases. The CDR3 loop spans 14 amino acids. The DNA of the CDR3 is TGTGCCAGCAGTTTACGGGGGGGAGGGGAAAAACTGTTTTTT. Its protein is CASSLRGGGEKLFF.

The genes are TRBV10-3 and TRBJ2-1, with D perhaps matching TRBD2 (6 bases). The ends were cut back, 4 bases at V and 7 bases at J, with 17 bases in the middle. The CDR3 has 15 amino acids. Germline assignment: CDR1 ENHRY and CDR2 SYGVKD. As DNA, the CDR3 is TGTGCCATCAGTGGGCGGAGTGGGGGGTTGAATGAGCAGTTCTTC. Translation gives CAISGRSGGLNEQFF.